Following are 10 T cell receptor beta chains from one sample sequenced in a study of a mutant IDH1 vaccine in newly diagnosed glioma. Time point of the sample: baseline, week 1 (first vaccination visit). Specified treatment: pre-vaccination baseline after standard-of-care therapy. Assay: immunoSEQ multiplex PCR; the TCRdb copy retains only in-frame clones and omits some. The sample holds about 66,000 clones; 80% to 90% are singletons and the top ten take 2.9%. Material: PBMCs, obtained from a glioma patient treated with radiotherapy, temozolomide or both. These TCRs come from a man aged 30 to 45 with glioma.

The chain recombines TRBV4-2 with TRBJ2-2; 7 bases line up with TRBD1. This CDR3 region has 15 residues. Unmatched junction bases numbered 6, after V lost 4 bases and J lost 4 bases. Germline values: CDR1 LGHNA, CDR2 YNFKEQ. The CDR3 sequence is CASSPGGVSTGELFF. Written as DNA, the CDR3 is TGTGCCAGCAGCCCAGGGGGAGTGAGCACCGGGGAGCTGTTTTTT.

DNA for the CDR3: TGTGCCAGCAGCTTAGGACTTGTGGGGCAGATCCCATACGAGCAGTACTTC. This translates into CASSLGLVGQIPYEQYF. The J gene is TRBJ2-7, the V gene TRBV7-9, with D possibly being TRBD1 (5 bases). Germline CDR1 reads SEHNR; CDR2 reads FQNEAQ (reference sequence). CDR3 length: 17 residues. The V end was cut by 1 base, the J end by 4 bases, with 20 bases between. Variable domain in full (rest from reference TRBV7-9 and TRBJ2-7): DTGVSQNPRHKITKRGQNVTFRCDPISEHNRLYWYRQTLGQGPEFLTYFQNEAQLEKSRLLSDRFSAERPKGSFSTLEIQRTEQGDSAMYLCASSLGLVGQIPYEQYFGPGTRLTVT.

This sequence joins TRBV28 and TRBJ2-3; 7 nucleotides agree with TRBD1. Trimming cost V 5 bases and J 0 bases; bases outside gene matches: 8. The CDR3 is 16 amino acids. Germline values: CDR1 MDHEN, CDR2 SYDVKM. CDR3 sequence (DNA): TGTGCCAGCAGTGCCAGGGGGAGTCCTAGCACAGATACGCAGTATTTT. Protein product: CASSARGSPSTDTQYF.

The J gene is TRBJ1-5, the V gene TRBV19; D unresolved. The CDR3 spans 15 residues. Trimming left V 7 bases short and J 4 bases short, with 17 bases between. The germline V gene encodes CDR1 LNHDA and CDR2 SQIVND (reference sequence). As DNA, the CDR3 is TGTGCCAGTAAGGATCGTGGAATCGCGAATCAGCCCCAGCATTTT. The encoded protein is CASKDRGIANQPQHF.

The chain joins TRBV7-9 to TRBJ1-1; 8 bases match TRBD1. The CDR3 is 14 amino acids. V was pared by 5 bases and J by 8 bases, with 10 bases of the junction left unmatched. The V gene's germline CDR1 is SEHNR and CDR2 FQNEAQ (reference sequence). CDR3 sequence (DNA): TGTGCCAGCAGCCTGAGCCCCGACAGGGGAGAAGCTTTCTTT. Amino acid sequence: CASSLSPDRGEAFF.

The genes are TRBV7-6 and TRBJ2-1, with 9 bases that match TRBD1. CDR1 is SGHVS and CDR2 is FNYEAQ in the germline V gene. This CDR3 contains 15 residues. V lost 7 bases, J lost 8 bases, and 12 bases stayed unmatched. CDR3 nucleotides: TGTGCCAGCATCTCCGGGACAGGGCTTCTGGATGAGCAGTTCTTC. Translated: CASISGTGLLDEQFF.

The rearrangement links TRBV9 to TRBJ1-2; D unresolved. This CDR3 contains 14 residues. Germline assignment: CDR1 SGDLS and CDR2 YYNGEE. V lost 0 bases, J lost 8 bases, and 14 bases lay in between. The CDR3 bases are TGTGCCAGCAGCGTAGTCGAGGGCCCTCGGGGCTACACCTTC. This codes for CASSVVEGPRGYTF.

The V and J genes are TRBV6-5 and TRBJ2-5; D remains unclear. Judging by the DNA end, TRBJ2-7 fits better; the J call may be wrong. This CDR3 region has 15 residues. CDR1 MNHEY and CDR2 SVGAGI come from the germline V gene. The CDR3 bases are TGTGCCAGCAGTTATCGATCGACAAAGATCTACGAGCAGTACTTC. This gives the protein CASSYRSTKIYEQYF.

This clone showed up just once. CDR3 sequence reads: CASSLGTIRSPEAFF. The CDR3 region has the DNA TGTGCCAGCAGCTTAGGGACTATTAGAAGCCCTGAAGCTTTCTTT. The chain uses TRBV7-2 and TRBJ1-1; D unclear. Germline CDR1 and CDR2: SGHTA and FQGNSA. V was cut by 1 base and J by 6 bases, with 15 bases left in between. The CDR3 is 15 amino acids.

The chain combines TRBV2 with TRBJ2-3, with no clear D. The CDR3 loop spans 16 amino acids. CDR1 SNHLY and CDR2 FYNNEI come from the germline V gene. The V and J ends lost 3 bases and 0 bases respectively, with 13 bases between them. CDR3 sequence reads: CASSEVLIASTDTQYF. Here the CDR3 DNA reads TGTGCCAGCAGTGAGGTCCTTATAGCTAGCACAGATACGCAGTATTTT.